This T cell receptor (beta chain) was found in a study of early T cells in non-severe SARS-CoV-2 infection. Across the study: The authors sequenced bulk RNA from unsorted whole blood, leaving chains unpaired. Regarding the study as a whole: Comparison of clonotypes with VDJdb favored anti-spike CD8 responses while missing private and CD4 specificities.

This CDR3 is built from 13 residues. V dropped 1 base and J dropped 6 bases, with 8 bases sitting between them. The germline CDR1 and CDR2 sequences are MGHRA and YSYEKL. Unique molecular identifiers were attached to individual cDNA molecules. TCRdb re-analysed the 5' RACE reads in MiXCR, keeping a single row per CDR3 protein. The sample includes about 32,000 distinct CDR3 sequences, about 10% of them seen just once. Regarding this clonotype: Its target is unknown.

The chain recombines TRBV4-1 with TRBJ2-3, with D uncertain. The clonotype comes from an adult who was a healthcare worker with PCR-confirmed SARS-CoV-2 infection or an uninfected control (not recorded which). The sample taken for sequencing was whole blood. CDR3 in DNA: TGCGCCAGCAGCCAAGCATCCAGGGATACGCAGTATTTT. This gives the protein CASSQASRDTQYF.